This TCR beta chain derives from a study of response to subunit inactivated influenza vaccine. V lost 4 bases to trimming and J lost 3 bases; unmatched junction nucleotides: 3. Germline V gene data show CDR1 as LGHNA and CDR2 as YSLEER. The CDR3 is 13 amino acids. Via MiXCR, TCRdb re-called the RT-PCR reads, giving one row per CDR3 protein. The table has about 800,000 distinct CDR3 sequences, 21% seen once. The chain joins TRBV4-3 to TRBJ2-7; 7 bases line up with TRBD2. The sequence was collected from a middle-aged man who received an inactivated influenza vaccine. Sequencing used PBMCs from blood, obtained 4 to 6 days after vaccination. The CDR3 protein is CASSRGEGYEQYF. The CDR3 DNA reads as TGCGCCAGCAGCCGAGGGGAGGGCTACGAGCAGTACTTC.